The 20 T cell receptor beta chains given below trace back to one sample, sequenced in a study of T cells in Graves' hyperthyroidism and ophthalmopathy. From RNA transcripts, TCR beta CDR3 regions were amplified. HTBI primers were employed in a first-round RT-PCR of the TCR CDR3. TCRdb redid the calling of the multiplex PCR reads with MiXCR, one entry per CDR3 protein. The table lists roughly 420,000 distinct CDR3 sequences, 15% to 18% of them singletons, with around 7% in the top ten. Material: blood. All receptors derive from a woman aged 18-29 years with Graves' hyperthyroidism.

As concerns this clonotype: Since a much larger clone is just one base distant, this may be a read error. The chain couples TRBV2 to TRBJ1-2; D gene unclear. CDR1 and CDR2 (germline): SNHLY, FYNNEI. The CDR3 consists of 13 residues. CDR3 DNA: TGTGCCAGCACATCTTCTCCTAACTATGACTACACCTTC. As protein: CASTSSPNYDYTF.

The V call is TRBV13, the J call TRBJ1-3, with TRBD1 as a possible D gene (5 bases). Germline CDR1 is PRHDT and CDR2 is FYEKMQ (reference sequence). With 5 bases removed from V and 0 bases from J, the gap between germline ends came to 20 bases. CDR3 length: 18 amino acids. The CDR3 sequence is CASSAPPLGGPSGNTIYF. In DNA form, the CDR3 reads TGTGCCAGCAGCGCACCCCCATTGGGGGGACCCTCTGGAAACACCATATATTTT.

The chain has TRBV7-9 and TRBJ2-1; possible D gene TRBD1, 5 bases. This CDR3 is built from 15 residues. Trimming removed 5 bases at V and 3 bases at J, with 14 bases between. CDR1 is SEHNR, CDR2 FQNEAQ, per germline (reference sequence). In DNA form, the CDR3 reads TGTGCCAGCAGCACATTCAGGGCTAACTACAATGAGCAGTTCTTC. Translation: CASSTFRANYNEQFF.

This clonotype appeared many times. V is TRBV3-1 and J is TRBJ2-7; 8 positions agree with TRBD2. Germline V lookup: CDR1 LGHDT, CDR2 YNNKEL (reference sequence). J lost 4 bases, V lost 0 bases, and 5 bases had no gene match. The CDR3 is 15 residues long. The CDR3 DNA sequence: TGTGCCAGCAGCCAAGAAGCGGGGGCAAATTACGAGCAGTACTTC. Its translation is CASSQEAGANYEQYF.

The chain employs TRBV4-1 and TRBJ2-7, with D hard to call. CDR3 length: 13 amino acids. Germline loops: CDR1 MGHRA, CDR2 YSYEKL. Trimming cost V 1 base and J 9 bases, with 13 bases left between them. CDR3 DNA: TGCGCCAGCAGCCAAGGGGCCGACCGGAGGCAGTACTTC. Amino acid sequence: CASSQGADRRQYF.

V and J are TRBV25-1 and TRBJ2-2; 8 bases match TRBD2. Unmatched junction bases numbered 5, after V lost 11 bases and J lost 3 bases. CDR1 and CDR2 from the germline V gene are MGHDK and SYGVNS. The CDR3 covers 13 residues. CDR3 bases: TGTGCCGTTAGCGGGGATTACACCGGGGAGCTGTTTTTT. It codes for CAVSGDYTGELFF.

The chain couples TRBV9 to TRBJ2-3; the match to TRBD2 covers 9 bases. The germline V gene encodes CDR1 SGDLS and CDR2 YYNGEE. Unmatched junction bases numbered 14, after V lost 5 bases and J lost 4 bases. The CDR3 totals 17 residues. The CDR3 nucleotides are TGTGCCAGCAGAACCGGGACTAGCTTTACCCGGCCAGATACGCAGTATTTT. This gives the protein CASRTGTSFTRPDTQYF.

V usage is TRBV5-1 and J usage is TRBJ1-3; 12 nucleotides match TRBD1. The CDR3 length is 15 residues. Germline assignment: CDR1 SGHRS and CDR2 YFSETQ. The V segment lost 0 bases and the J segment 8 bases; nucleotides outside the gene matches: 3. The CDR3 sequence: CASSLVGQGADTIYF. The CDR3 DNA is TGCGCCAGCAGCTTGGTGGGACAGGGGGCGGACACCATATATTTT.

Of note for this clonotype: A much larger clone is a single base away; this may be a read error. CDR3 nucleotide sequence: TGTGCCAGCAGCTACAGAACTGTGAGCTCCTACAATGAGCAGTTCTTC. Protein product: CASSYRTVSSYNEQFF. The rearrangement uses TRBV7-9 and TRBJ2-1; D not certain. Germline values: CDR1 SEHNR, CDR2 FQNEAQ (reference sequence). Trimming left V 4 bases short and J 0 bases short, with 13 bases between. The CDR3 totals 16 residues.

This clonotype has a handful of counts. The chain uses TRBV5-1 and TRBJ2-3, with 15 nucleotides matching TRBD2. After removal of 4 bases from V and 6 bases from J, the junction contained 3 bases not matched to a gene. The CDR3 sequence is 15 residues long. Germline CDR1 is SGHRS and CDR2 is YFSETQ. The chain's CDR3 is CASSGTSGRMDTQYF. CDR3 DNA sequence: TGCGCCAGCAGCGGGACTAGCGGGAGGATGGATACGCAGTATTTT.

This clonotype was seen a few times. The J gene is TRBJ2-1, the V gene TRBV7-3; the match to TRBD2 covers 16 bases. The CDR3 consists of 18 residues. Per germline, CDR1 SGHTA and CDR2 FQGTGA. V shed 2 bases and J 4 bases; nucleotides not matched to a gene: 5. The DNA for the CDR3 is TGTGCCAGCAGCTTAGTGGGACTAGCGGGAGGGGGGTACAATGAGCAGTTCTTC. This codes for CASSLVGLAGGGYNEQFF.

This clonotype was picked up many times. The chain has TRBV6-1 and TRBJ2-2; D is unclear. V dropped 9 bases and J dropped 7 bases, with 18 bases sitting between them. This CDR3 spans 14 amino acids. CDR1 and CDR2 from the germline V gene are MNHNS and SASEGT. The CDR3 protein is CASRLNGLSGELFF. In DNA form, the CDR3 reads TGTGCCAGTAGGCTGAACGGGCTTAGCGGGGAGCTGTTTTTT.

This clonotype has ten or more counts. The CDR3 nucleotides read TGTGCCACCCAACTGGGGGGAGCGATTAAAGATACGCAGTATTTT. This translates into CATQLGGAIKDTQYF. This sequence joins TRBV10-3 and TRBJ2-3; D perhaps matches TRBD2 (6 bases). The V gene's germline CDR1 is ENHRY and CDR2 SYGVKD. This CDR3 comprises 15 residues. The germline V and J ends were trimmed by 10 bases and 5 bases, with 22 bases remaining between them.

The sample holds a few counts of this clonotype. The chain links TRBV5-1 to TRBJ2-3, with 7 bases lining up with TRBD1. Germline CDR1 is SGHRS and CDR2 is YFSETQ. Trimming removed 2 bases from V and 3 bases from J; junction bases left unmatched: 6. The CDR3 has 15 amino acids. The chain's CDR3 is CASSFQDRLTDTQYF. In DNA form, the CDR3 reads TGCGCCAGCAGCTTTCAGGACAGGCTTACAGATACGCAGTATTTT.

This clonotype was seen at least ten times. The chain links TRBV7-8 to TRBJ2-1; 8 bases map to TRBD2. The CDR3 runs to 15 residues. V lost 10 bases, J lost 10 bases, and 18 bases stayed unmatched. Germline-derived CDR1 and CDR2 are SGHVS and FQNEAQ. The CDR3 loop is CATKNSGNPAGEQFF. The CDR3 DNA is TGTGCCACAAAAAATAGCGGGAACCCCGCGGGGGAGCAGTTCTTC.

This clonotype has at least ten counts. The chain combines TRBV27 with TRBJ2-1, with D possibly TRBD1 on 5 matching bases. This CDR3 has 12 amino acids. V lost 3 bases and J 8 bases, leaving 8 bases between the germline ends. CDR1 is MNHEY, CDR2 SMNVEV, per germline (reference sequence). CDR3 amino acids: CASSLTRDEQFF. The CDR3 region has the DNA TGTGCCAGCAGTTTGACCAGGGATGAGCAGTTCTTC.

The sample holds many counts of this clonotype. This chain links TRBV20-1 with TRBJ2-3, with 7 bases identical to TRBD1. V was clipped by 5 bases and J by 0 bases; unmatched bases: 5. Germline CDR1 DFQATT, CDR2 SNEGSKA (reference sequence). The CDR3 sequence is 14 residues long. The CDR3 region is CSARDSASTDTQYF. DNA of the CDR3: TGCAGTGCTCGGGACAGTGCTAGCACAGATACGCAGTATTTT.

This clonotype has just a few counts. The V call is TRBV19, the J call TRBJ2-3; 8 bases fit TRBD2. The CDR3 contains 14 residues. Germline values: CDR1 LNHDA, CDR2 SQIVND (reference sequence). Trimming cost V 8 bases and J 4 bases; bases outside gene matches: 8. CDR3 nucleotides: TGTGCCAGTGGCGGGACTAGTCCCTCAGATACGCAGTATTTT. Amino acid sequence: CASGGTSPSDTQYF.

This clonotype was observed many times. The genes are TRBV20-1 and TRBJ1-4, with a possible D match to TRBD1 (6 bases). The CDR3 spans 16 residues. Trimming shortened V by 0 bases and J by 8 bases, and 19 bases separated the two germline ends. Germline V lookup: CDR1 DFQATT, CDR2 SNEGSKA (reference sequence). The CDR3 is CSARDRRTVRNEKLFF. The CDR3 nucleotides read TGCAGTGCTAGAGATCGTAGGACAGTACGGAACGAAAAACTGTTTTTT.

Ten or more counts support this clonotype. This chain joins TRBV6-1 and TRBJ2-3; D remains unclear. The CDR3 extends over 14 amino acids. The germline gives CDR1 MNHNS, CDR2 SASEGT. Trimming removed 5 bases at V and 0 bases at J, with 9 bases between. CDR3 loop: CASSFLTSTDTQYF. CDR3 DNA sequence: TGTGCCAGCAGTTTTCTAACTAGCACAGATACGCAGTATTTT.